The 9 T cell receptor beta chains listed next were all sequenced from one sample in a study of cytomegalovirus exposure and HLA in healthy donors. Researchers ran the PCR with 60 Vbeta and 13 Jbeta primers. Assay: immunoSEQ multiplex PCR; the TCRdb copy retains only in-frame clones and omits some. The profile shows under 150,000 clones, approximately 68% of them singletons. The material sequenced was PBMCs. The source is a man aged 40-50 years in good health and CMV-seronegative.

The chain links TRBV30 to TRBJ1-5; 7 nucleotides line up with TRBD1. V lost 5 bases and J lost 2; bases outside the gene matches: 9. CDR3 length equals 15 residues. Per germline, CDR1 GTSNPN and CDR2 SVGIG (reference sequence). The CDR3 nucleotides read TGTGCCTGGGGATACAGGGGAATGGGCAATCAGCCCCAGCATTTT. As protein: CAWGYRGMGNQPQHF.

This chain links TRBV6-5 with TRBJ2-7, with 8 bases fitting TRBD2. J lost 2 bases, V lost 5 bases, and 5 bases had no gene match. The CDR3 is 14 amino acids. Germline V gene data show CDR1 as MNHEY and CDR2 as SVGAGI. Here the CDR3 reads CASSRYSGTYEQYF. As DNA, the CDR3 is TGTGCCAGCAGTCGGTATAGCGGGACCTACGAGCAGTACTTC.

The chain couples TRBV5-6 to TRBJ2-3, with TRBD2 identical over 10 bases. CDR3 length: 17 amino acids. V was clipped by 0 bases and J by 3 bases; unmatched bases: 7. Germline loops: CDR1 SGHDT, CDR2 YYEEEE. CDR3 residues: CASSLALTSGLTDTQYF. DNA of the CDR3: TGTGCCAGCAGCTTGGCCTTGACTAGCGGGTTGACAGATACGCAGTATTTT. Using reference TRBV5-6 and TRBJ2-3 for the parts outside the CDR3, the full variable domain is DAGVTQSPTHLIKTRGQQVTLRCSPKSGHDTVSWYQQALGQGPQFIFQYYEEEERQRGNFPDRFSGHQFPNYSSELNVNALLLGDSALYLCASSLALTSGLTDTQYFGPGTRLTVL.

This clone was detected only once. The chain links TRBV6-1 to TRBJ2-5; 8 positions agree with TRBD1. The J call may be in error: the DNA end matches TRBJ2-7 better. CDR1 MNHNS and CDR2 SASEGT come from the germline V gene. The CDR3 is made up of 14 amino acids. The CDR3 loop reads CASTIGTGAYEQYF. CDR3 bases: TGTGCCAGCACCATAGGGACAGGCGCCTACGAGCAGTACTTC.

The DNA for the CDR3 is TGTGCCAGTGCGGGGGCTAACAACAATCAGCCCCAGCATTTT. Encoded protein: CASAGANNNQPQHF. The gene calls are TRBV19 and TRBJ1-5; D is possibly TRBD1 (6 bases). Deletions cut 8 bases from V and 3 bases from J, with 14 bases between. There are 14 residues in the CDR3. CDR1 is LNHDA and CDR2 is SQIVND in the germline V gene (reference sequence).

The sample holds a few counts of this clone. The genes are TRBV6-6 and TRBJ1-1; D gene unclear. Germline V gene data show CDR1 as MNHNY and CDR2 as SVGAGI (reference sequence). The V gene lost 6 bases and the J gene lost 5 bases, with 19 bases spanning the gap. The CDR3 extends over 15 amino acids. The CDR3 DNA reads TGTGCCAGCAGGAGAAGAGGAGGGCTCGGGACTGAAGCTTTCTTT. Translated: CASRRRGGLGTEAFF.

This chain connects TRBV7-2 to TRBJ1-1, with D hard to call. V was clipped by 2 bases and J by 6 bases, with 16 bases between them. This CDR3 comprises 15 residues. Germline V gene sequence: CDR1 SGHTA, CDR2 FQGNSA. CDR3 sequence: CASSLRNGVRAEAFF. Here the CDR3 DNA reads TGTGCCAGCAGCTTAAGGAATGGGGTGAGGGCTGAAGCTTTCTTT.

The V gene is TRBV7-6, the J gene TRBJ2-7; the match to TRBD2 covers 13 bases. Unmatched junction bases numbered 6, after V lost 4 bases and J lost 6 bases. CDR3 size: 15 residues. Germline loops: CDR1 SGHVS, CDR2 FNYEAQ. The CDR3: CASSSGLAGASEQYF. The CDR3 bases are TGTGCCAGCAGCTCCGGACTAGCGGGGGCCTCCGAGCAGTACTTC.

The chain carries TRBV2 and TRBJ1-5; D is unclear. Germline V CDR1 and CDR2: SNHLY, FYNNEI. Between the trimmed V and J ends, which lost 1 base and 5 bases, there was a span of 6 bases. There are 13 residues in the CDR3. CDR3 DNA sequence: TGTGCCAGCAGTGAAGAAACAGATCAGCCCCAGCATTTT. This sequence encodes CASSEETDQPQHF.